The T cell receptor beta chain under discussion was sequenced for a study of blood T cell repertoires in COVID-19. At the level of the study: Both acute and convalescent COVID-19 samples were obtained from the United States, Italy and Spain.

This study enrolled people aged 18 to 89 from about two dozen US geographic areas. Profiling relied on immunoSEQ multiplex PCR, and the TCRdb table lists in-frame clones only, not all of them. The sample lists around 230,000 clones; roughly 86% were seen once. This CDR3 comprises 12 residues. V lost 6 bases and J lost 8, with 12 bases in between. This sequence originates from a woman younger than 45 with acute COVID-19. Input material: PBMCs or T cells enriched from blood (not recorded which). The genes are TRBV12-3 or TRBV12-4 and TRBJ2-3, with a tentative D call TRBD2 (6 bases). The CDR3 region has the DNA TGTGCCAGCAGCGAGGTGGAGGGTACGCAGTATTTT. Translating it yields CASSEVEGTQYF.